The present TCR beta chain was sequenced within a study of blood T cell repertoires in COVID-19. Seattle patients were enrolled during active infection and followed longitudinally. Losses at the gene ends were 2 bases for V and 4 bases for J; bases not matched to a gene: 5. The length of the CDR3 is 15 residues. Germline lookup yields CDR1 SEHNR and CDR2 FQNEAQ (reference sequence). Produced via immunoSEQ multiplex PCR; TCRdb's table is partial and in-frame only. The sample consists of over 450,000 clones, nearly 90% of them appearing once. The chain links TRBV7-9 to TRBJ2-7, with TRBD1 matching over 10 bases. The sequenced sample was peripheral blood. This TCR came from a man younger than 35 with COVID-19, enrolled during active disease. CDR3 sequence (DNA): TGTGCCAGCAGCTTATTCCGGGACAGGGGATACGAGCAGTACTTC. Amino acids: CASSLFRDRGYEQYF.